This T cell receptor beta chain was identified during a study of blood T cell repertoires in COVID-19 (dated by TCRdb to about 2020). Describing the broader study: Collaborator samples came from the United States, Italy and Spain and covered acute and convalescent phases of COVID-19. The prospective study material was composed of cDNA or gDNA derived from T cells, B-cell-depleted T cells, or PBMCs. Sample metadata almost always included a de-identified subject ID, COVID-19 status, age in years and sex. Where available, HLA class I and class II types were obtained from metadata supplied by the sample provider rather than from assay-based typing. Subjects who had been exposed to COVID-19, were actively infected with it, or had recovered from it provided the deeply sampled blood TCRbeta repertoires that made up the dataset. The repertoires were released in a freely available public database meant as a resource for research on the immune response to SARS-CoV-2. Samples came from the ongoing ImmuneRACE study (first 160 participants) plus 1,254 subjects from 6 global collaborators.

Spanning cysteine to phenylalanine, the CDR3 consists of 15 amino acids. Just the 45-base CDR3 DNA is kept, in frame starting at base 1. The junction shows trimming of 3 bases on V and 5 bases on J, and the gene matches do not reach 7 bases of it. According to the germline V gene, CDR1 reads SGHRS and CDR2 reads YFSETQ. The research as a whole found: Clinical and demographic metadata were provided uncurated, with the amount varying by source and participant.

With respect to this clone: This clone's antigen is unknown. Per-nucleotide qualities are absent, and no much larger clonotype sits a single base away.

The immunoSEQ Assay, a bias-controlled multiplex PCR, was used to amplify TCRbeta CDR3 regions from genomic DNA. The source study handled its data this way. Nucleated cell counts per sample were estimated from amplification of reference gene primers within the assay. To quantify the absolute abundance of each unique TCRbeta CDR3 rearrangement, sequence reads were collapsed and filtered. For each sample, productive Simpson clonality was calculated by taking the square root of Simpson's diversity index across productive rearrangements. In its TCRdb copy, this immuneACCESS table keeps in-frame sequences only and misses some clones. Where compared with another copy, unresolved V genes explain less than half of these, and the others have no known cause. D and trimming were read from the DNA, whereas the V and J calls and clone size are those reported in that table. The sample includes some 89,000 clones, with under 85% observed a single time. Together, the top ten hold roughly 10% of the sample.

Whole blood was collected in K2EDTA tubes by collaborating institutions according to the institutions' own protocols. Collaborator samples were shipped for TCRbeta analysis as frozen whole blood, isolated PBMCs, or DNA extracted from either sample type. The receptor comes from a man aged 65-85 years with acute or convalescent COVID-19. Sequencing input: peripheral blood. The chain employs TRBV5-1 and TRBJ1-4; 7 middle bases align to TRBD1. CDR3 protein: CASSSWTGVNEKLFF. The DNA sequence follows: TGCGCCAGCAGCTCATGGACAGGCGTGAATGAAAAACTGTTTTTT. Full variable domain (CDR3 extended with the reference TRBV5-1 and TRBJ1-4 proteins): KAGVTQTPRYLIKTRGQQVTLSCSPISGHRSVSWYQQTPGQGLQFLFEYFSETQRNKGNFPGRFSGRQFSNSRSEMNVSTLELGDSALYLCASSSWTGVNEKLFFGSGTQLSVL.